This T cell receptor (beta chain) originates from a study of technical replicates of blood from a handful of donors. Using immunoSEQ multiplex PCR, the repertoire was profiled, and TCRdb retains in-frame clones only, with some absent. The profile shows 45,000 to 55,000 clones, more than 95% of them singletons. The CDR3 contains 19 residues. Germline CDR1 reads GTSNPN; CDR2 reads SVGIG (reference sequence). With V trimmed by 1 base and J by 2 bases, 12 bases remained unmatched. The chain recombines TRBV30 with TRBJ2-6, with 9 bases that match TRBD2. Material: T cells isolated from PBMCs. The receptor was isolated from a human donor in good health. The DNA of the CDR3 is TGTGCCTGGAGTGGAATCACGGGACTAGCTCCGGCTGGGGCCAACGTCCTGACTTTC. Its protein is CAWSGITGLAPAGANVLTF.